This T cell receptor (beta chain) was obtained from a study of identical twins. Broader study findings: The study reached conclusions through statistical analysis that was cross-sectional, not following the same donors.

The CDR3 runs to 13 residues. Germline loops: CDR1 LNHDA, CDR2 SQIVND (reference sequence). Trimming left V 5 bases short and J 2 bases short, with 10 bases between. Via MiXCR, TCRdb re-called the 5' RACE reads, giving one row per CDR3 protein. This table has about 470,000 distinct CDR3 sequences, around 24% appearing once. A word on this clonotype: The antigen is not known.

The data also belong to a second study, concerning T cells expressing NK-cell markers.

The sequence came from a young woman in good health. Sample: CD4+ T cells sorted from blood. The chain has TRBV19 and TRBJ2-7, with D maybe TRBD2 (6 bases). CDR3 in DNA: TGTGCCAGTAGTGAGCGGGTTACCTACGAGCAGTACTTC. The encoded protein is CASSERVTYEQYF.